This T cell receptor beta chain was identified in a study of T-cell reconstitution after alpha-beta-depleted transplantation in children. Study-wide findings and caveats: Counts and diversity of T cells one year after transplant came mostly from newly produced T cells. Surviving recipient T cells and thymic progenitors underlay high day-60 TCRbeta diversity in some patients. Approximately two months post-transplant, alpha-beta T cells reportedly originated from several hundred expanded graft clones.

A library of TCRbeta sequences, prepared with unique molecular identifiers, was generated. TCRdb re-analysed the PCR reads in MiXCR, keeping a single row per CDR3 protein. Of around 500,000 distinct CDR3 sequences in the sample, about 23% were seen once. V was shortened by 10 bases and J by 2 bases, with 24 bases between the two germline ends. Per the germline V gene, CDR1 is MDHEN and CDR2 is SYDVKM. The CDR3 length is 17 residues. Details on this clonotype: Antigen unknown.

The specimen comprised PBMCs, mostly from graft donor cells, sampled 360 days after TCRalphabeta/CD19-depleted stem cell transplant. This chain connects TRBV28 to TRBJ1-3; the D gene is possibly TRBD1 (5 bases). The receptor comes from a boy under two years old who had a stem cell transplant for acute myeloid leukemia, so the T cells may come from the graft donor. The CDR3 coding sequence is TGTGCCACCGTTAGCCTCGGGACTGGAGGCGCTGGAAACACCATATATTTT. This codes for CATVSLGTGGAGNTIYF.